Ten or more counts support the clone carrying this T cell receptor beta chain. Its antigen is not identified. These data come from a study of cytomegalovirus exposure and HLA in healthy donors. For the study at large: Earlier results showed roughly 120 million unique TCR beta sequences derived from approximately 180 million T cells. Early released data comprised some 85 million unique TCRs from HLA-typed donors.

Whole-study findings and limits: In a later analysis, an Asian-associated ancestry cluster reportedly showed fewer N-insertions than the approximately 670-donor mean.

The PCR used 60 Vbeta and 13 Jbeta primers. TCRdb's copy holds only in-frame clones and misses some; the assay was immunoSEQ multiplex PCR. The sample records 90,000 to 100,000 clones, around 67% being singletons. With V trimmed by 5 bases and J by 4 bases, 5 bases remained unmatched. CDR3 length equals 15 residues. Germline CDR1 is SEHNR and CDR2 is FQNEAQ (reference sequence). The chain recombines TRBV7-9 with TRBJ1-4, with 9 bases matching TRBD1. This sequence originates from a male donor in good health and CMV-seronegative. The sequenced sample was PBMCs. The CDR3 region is CASSQTGGGNEKLFF. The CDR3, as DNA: TGTGCCAGCAGCCAGACAGGGGGTGGTAATGAAAAACTGTTTTTT.